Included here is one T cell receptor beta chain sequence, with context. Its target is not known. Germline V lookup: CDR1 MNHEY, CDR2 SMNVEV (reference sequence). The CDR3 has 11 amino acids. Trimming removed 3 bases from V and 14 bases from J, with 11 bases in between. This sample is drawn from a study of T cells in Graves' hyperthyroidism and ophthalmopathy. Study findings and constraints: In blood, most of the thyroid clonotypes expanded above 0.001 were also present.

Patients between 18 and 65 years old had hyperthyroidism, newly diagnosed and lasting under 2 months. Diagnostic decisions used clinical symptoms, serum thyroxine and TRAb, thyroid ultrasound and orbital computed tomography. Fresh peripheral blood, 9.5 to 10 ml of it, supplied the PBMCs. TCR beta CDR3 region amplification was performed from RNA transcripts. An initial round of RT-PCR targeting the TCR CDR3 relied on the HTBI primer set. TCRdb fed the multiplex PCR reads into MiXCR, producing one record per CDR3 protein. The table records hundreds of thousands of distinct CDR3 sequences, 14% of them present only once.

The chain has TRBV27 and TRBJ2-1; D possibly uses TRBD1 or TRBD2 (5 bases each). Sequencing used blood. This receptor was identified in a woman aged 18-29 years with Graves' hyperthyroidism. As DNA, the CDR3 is TGTGCCAGCAGTTTTGGGGGACGCGAGTTCTTC. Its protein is CASSFGGREFF.